This T cell receptor (beta chain) was sequenced for a study of somatic mutations in T cells in chronic GVHD (dated by TCRdb to 2020 to 2022). Looking up the germline V gene yields CDR1 MNHNS and CDR2 SASEGT. The CDR3 holds 13 amino acids from the cysteine to the phenylalanine. Only the CDR3 DNA stays, 39 bases, in frame from base 1. V is trimmed back by 6 bases and J by 6 bases, and the junction contains 2 bases that no gene match accounts for. Isolated genomic DNA was used for TCRbeta deep sequencing. TCRbeta CDR3 sequencing and initial data processing were performed as a commercial service with the immunoSEQ assay. The original methods were these. IMGT was used to annotate V, D, J genes, while reads were demultiplexed, adapter and primer sequences were stripped out, and similar clones were merged through frequency-ratio clustering. TCRdb took over this immuneACCESS table, retaining in-frame rearrangements with V and J assigned. Such tables are incomplete; in checked studies, under half of the missing clones stem from an unresolved V gene, and the remainder is unexplained. For V, J and clone size, that table is used; D and trimming come from the DNA. Across this sample there are about 13,000 clones, with more than 75% seen only once. Clones ranked in the top ten supply about 34% of the sample.

Notes on this clone: The antigen it binds to is not known. No base quality values were provided; no much bigger clone lies one nucleotide off.

For sorting, staining was performed with anti-CD3, anti-CD4, anti-CD8 and a Vbeta20 antibody from the IOTest Beta Mark kit on a FACSAria III, and a purity above 99% was achieved. Peripheral blood was collected in sodium heparin tubes and mononuclear cells were isolated by Ficoll-Paque PLUS density gradient centrifugation. Before TCRbeta deep sequencing, the CD4+ Vbeta20+, CD4+ Vbeta20-, and CD8+ T cell fractions were FACS-sorted. The V gene is TRBV6-1 and the J gene is TRBJ2-1; TRBD1 aligns with 10 central bases. This receptor was obtained from a male patient aged 45 to 59 with chronic graft-versus-host disease. Some T cells seen after a transplant may have their origin in the graft donor. Sequences were obtained from Vbeta20-negative CD4+ T cells from blood. The meaning of the sample's cell subset or site label: CD4+ T cells sorted as TCR Vbeta20 negative by flow cytometry. Here the CDR3 is given as CASRRQGANEQFF. The DNA sequence reads TGTGCCAGCAGAAGACAGGGGGCCAATGAGCAGTTCTTC.